The subject of this entry is one T cell receptor (beta chain). This may arise from a read error, as a much more abundant clone is one base away. The V end lost 3 bases, the J end lost 10 bases, and 7 bases lay between the germline ends. Germline values: CDR1 MGHRA, CDR2 YSYEKL. This CDR3 has 11 residues. TCRdb analysed the PCR reads with MiXCR anew, one entry per CDR3 protein. The data hold roughly 19,000 distinct CDR3 sequences, with 45% to 60% observed a single time. Donors had localized lung adenocarcinoma, a non-small cell lung cancer. The data are from a study of CD4 and CD8 cells across lung adenocarcinoma regions.

The sequenced sample consisted of CD8+ T cells from the center of a lung tumor. This clonotype originated in a female donor with lung adenocarcinoma. The CD4 and CD8 labels of this study may be unreliable. J is TRBJ2-1 and V is TRBV4-1; D uncertain. DNA of the CDR3: TGCGCCAGCAGCCATCAGTACGAGCAGTTCTTC. The encoded protein is CASSHQYEQFF.